The following is a T cell receptor (beta chain) sequence with its context. Recruitment covered about 25 US areas and drew participants whose ages spanned roughly 18 to 89 years. Participants were placed into cohorts based on the clinical history they reported. Two negative PCRs, clearance, or symptom resolution characterized the recovered Cohort 3 donors. This table comes from immunoSEQ multiplex PCR, and its TCRdb copy is limited to in-frame clones, with some not included. In the table there are around 270,000 clones, roughly 88% of which are singletons. Trimming stripped 1 base from V and 3 bases from J, with 13 bases between. The CDR3 sequence is 16 residues long. Germline V gene data show CDR1 as SGHAT and CDR2 as FQNNGV. This entry comes from a study of blood T cell repertoires in COVID-19. Study at large: There were acute and convalescent COVID-19 samples, and they came from the United States, Italy and Spain.

The TCR comes from a woman in her 30s who had recovered from COVID-19. Input material: PBMCs or T cells enriched from blood (not recorded which). V gene TRBV11-2 combines with J gene TRBJ1-5; weak D call: TRBD1 (5 bases). The CDR3 sequence is CASSLVIRGINQPQHF. Written as DNA, the CDR3 is TGTGCCAGCAGCTTAGTTATAAGGGGCATCAATCAGCCCCAGCATTTT.